A single TCR beta chain is shown here with its context. Its antigen is not yet known. Base qualities were left out, and no much larger clone turns up one base away. TCRbeta CDR3 regions were amplified from genomic DNA using the immunoSEQ Assay, a bias-controlled multiplex PCR. The original pipeline was this. The number of nucleated cells in each sample was estimated by amplification of reference gene primers within the assay. Sequence reads were collapsed and filtered to measure the absolute abundance of every unique TCRbeta CDR3 rearrangement. For each sample, productive Simpson clonality was calculated as the square root of Simpson's diversity index across productive rearrangements. This is the immuneACCESS table as TCRdb keeps it, with only in-frame sequences that have V and J called. A part of the clones is gone; compared with another copy, unresolved V genes explain less than half, and the rest is unexplained. V and J calls and clone size are copied from that table; D and trimming were computed from the DNA. A total of tens of thousands of clones appear in this sample, roughly three quarters of them only once. The biggest ten clones account for about 9% of the sample.

This entry belongs to a study of blood T cell repertoires in COVID-19 (dated by TCRdb to the early 2020s). A note on the overall study: Samples covering the acute and convalescent phases of COVID-19 were provided by collaborators in the United States, Italy and Spain. The material from the prospective study consisted of cDNA or gDNA derived from T cells, B-cell-depleted T cells, or PBMCs. Deeply sampled blood TCRbeta repertoires from subjects exposed to, actively infected with, or recovered from COVID-19 were included in the dataset. The repertoires were released in a freely available public database meant as a resource for research on the immune response to SARS-CoV-2. Samples came from the ongoing ImmuneRACE study (first 160 participants) plus 1,254 subjects from 6 global collaborators. The sample metadata nearly always contained a de-identified subject ID, COVID-19 status, age in years and sex. Where available, HLA class I and class II types were obtained from metadata supplied by the sample provider rather than from assay-based typing.

The collaborating institutions used their own protocols to collect whole blood in K2EDTA tubes. For TCRbeta analysis, collaborator samples were shipped as frozen whole blood, as isolated PBMCs, or as DNA extracted from either sample type. On the study overall, not on this receptor specifically: Clinical and demographic metadata were provided uncurated, with the amount varying by source and participant.

The clonotype originates from a man between 65 and 85 years old with active or convalescent COVID-19. The sample consisted of peripheral blood.

CDR3 reads: CASGSAGGYEQYF. The sequence in DNA is TGTGCCTCAGGCTCTGCAGGGGGCTACGAGCAGTACTTC. The sequence is built from TRBV10-3 and TRBJ2-7; the central 7 bases match TRBD1. CDR1 is given as ENHRY and CDR2 as SYGVKD, both from the germline V gene. Unmatched junction bases come to 10, with V trimmed by 11 bases and J by 3 bases. The CDR3 numbers 13 residues from cysteine through phenylalanine. CDR3 DNA is the only sequence kept; it has 39 bases, read in frame from the first base.